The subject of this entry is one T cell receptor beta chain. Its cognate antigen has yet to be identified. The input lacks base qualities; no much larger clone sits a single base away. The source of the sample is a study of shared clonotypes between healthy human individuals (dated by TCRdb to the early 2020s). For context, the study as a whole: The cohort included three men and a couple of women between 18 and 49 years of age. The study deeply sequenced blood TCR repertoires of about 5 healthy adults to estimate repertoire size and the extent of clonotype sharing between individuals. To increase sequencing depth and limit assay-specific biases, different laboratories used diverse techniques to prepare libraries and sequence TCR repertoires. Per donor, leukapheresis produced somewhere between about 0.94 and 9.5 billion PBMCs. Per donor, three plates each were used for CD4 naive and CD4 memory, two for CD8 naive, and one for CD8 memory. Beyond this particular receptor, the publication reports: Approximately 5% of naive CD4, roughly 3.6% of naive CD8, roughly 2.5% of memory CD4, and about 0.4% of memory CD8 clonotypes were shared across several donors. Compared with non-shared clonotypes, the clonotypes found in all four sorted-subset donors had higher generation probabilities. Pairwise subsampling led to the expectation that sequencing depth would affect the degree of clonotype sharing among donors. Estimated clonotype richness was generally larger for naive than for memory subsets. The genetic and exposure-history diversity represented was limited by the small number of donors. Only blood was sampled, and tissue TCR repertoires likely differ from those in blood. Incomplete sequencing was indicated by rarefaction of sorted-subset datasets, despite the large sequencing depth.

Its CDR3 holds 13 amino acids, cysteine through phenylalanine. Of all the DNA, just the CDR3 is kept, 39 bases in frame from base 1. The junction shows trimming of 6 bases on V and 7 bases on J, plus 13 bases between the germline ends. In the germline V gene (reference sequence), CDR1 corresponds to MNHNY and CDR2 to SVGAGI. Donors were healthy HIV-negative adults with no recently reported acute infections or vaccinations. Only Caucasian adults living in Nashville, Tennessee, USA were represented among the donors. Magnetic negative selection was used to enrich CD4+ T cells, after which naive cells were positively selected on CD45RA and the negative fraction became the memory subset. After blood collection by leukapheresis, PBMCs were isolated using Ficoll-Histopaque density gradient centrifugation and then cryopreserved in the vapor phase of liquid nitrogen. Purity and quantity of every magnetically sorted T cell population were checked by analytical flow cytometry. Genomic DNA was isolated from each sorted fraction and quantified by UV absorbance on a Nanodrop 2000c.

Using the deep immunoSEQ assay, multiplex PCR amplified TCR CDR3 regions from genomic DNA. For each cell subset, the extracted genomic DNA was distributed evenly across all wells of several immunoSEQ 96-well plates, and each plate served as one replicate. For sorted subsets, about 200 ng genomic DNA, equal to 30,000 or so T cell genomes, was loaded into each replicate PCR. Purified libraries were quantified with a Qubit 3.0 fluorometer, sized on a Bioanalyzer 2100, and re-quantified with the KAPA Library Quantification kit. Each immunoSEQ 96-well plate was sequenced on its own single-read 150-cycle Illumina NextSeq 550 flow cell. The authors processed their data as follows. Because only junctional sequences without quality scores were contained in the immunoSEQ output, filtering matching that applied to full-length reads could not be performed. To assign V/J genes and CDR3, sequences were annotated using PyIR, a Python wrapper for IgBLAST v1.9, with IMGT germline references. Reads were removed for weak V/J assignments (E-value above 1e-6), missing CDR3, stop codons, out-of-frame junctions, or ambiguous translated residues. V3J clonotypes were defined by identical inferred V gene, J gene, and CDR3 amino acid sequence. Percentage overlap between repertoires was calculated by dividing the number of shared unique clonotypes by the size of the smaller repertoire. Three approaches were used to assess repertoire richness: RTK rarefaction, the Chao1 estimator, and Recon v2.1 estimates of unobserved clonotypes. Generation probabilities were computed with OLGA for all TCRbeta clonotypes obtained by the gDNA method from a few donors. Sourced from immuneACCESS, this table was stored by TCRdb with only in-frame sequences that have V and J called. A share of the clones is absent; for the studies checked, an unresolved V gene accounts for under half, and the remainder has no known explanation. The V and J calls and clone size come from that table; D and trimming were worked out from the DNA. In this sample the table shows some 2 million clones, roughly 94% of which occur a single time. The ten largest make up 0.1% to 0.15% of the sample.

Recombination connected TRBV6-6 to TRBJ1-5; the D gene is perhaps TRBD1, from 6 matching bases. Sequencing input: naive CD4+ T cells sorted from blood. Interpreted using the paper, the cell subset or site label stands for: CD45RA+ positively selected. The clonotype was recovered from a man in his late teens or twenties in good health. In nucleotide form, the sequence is TGTGCCAGCAGGCCACAGGGAGGGCAGCCCCAGCATTTT. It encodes CASRPQGGQPQHF.